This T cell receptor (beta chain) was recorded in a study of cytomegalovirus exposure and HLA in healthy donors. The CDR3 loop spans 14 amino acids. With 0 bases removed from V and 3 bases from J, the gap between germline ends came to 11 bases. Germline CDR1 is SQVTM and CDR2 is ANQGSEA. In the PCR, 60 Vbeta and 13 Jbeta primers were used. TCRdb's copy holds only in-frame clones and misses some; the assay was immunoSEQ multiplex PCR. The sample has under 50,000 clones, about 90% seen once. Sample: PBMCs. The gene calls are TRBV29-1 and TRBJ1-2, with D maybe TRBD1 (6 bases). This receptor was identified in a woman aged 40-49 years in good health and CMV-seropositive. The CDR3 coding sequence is TGCAGCGTTGAAGATCGATCAGGGGACTATGGCTACACCTTC. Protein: CSVEDRSGDYGYTF.